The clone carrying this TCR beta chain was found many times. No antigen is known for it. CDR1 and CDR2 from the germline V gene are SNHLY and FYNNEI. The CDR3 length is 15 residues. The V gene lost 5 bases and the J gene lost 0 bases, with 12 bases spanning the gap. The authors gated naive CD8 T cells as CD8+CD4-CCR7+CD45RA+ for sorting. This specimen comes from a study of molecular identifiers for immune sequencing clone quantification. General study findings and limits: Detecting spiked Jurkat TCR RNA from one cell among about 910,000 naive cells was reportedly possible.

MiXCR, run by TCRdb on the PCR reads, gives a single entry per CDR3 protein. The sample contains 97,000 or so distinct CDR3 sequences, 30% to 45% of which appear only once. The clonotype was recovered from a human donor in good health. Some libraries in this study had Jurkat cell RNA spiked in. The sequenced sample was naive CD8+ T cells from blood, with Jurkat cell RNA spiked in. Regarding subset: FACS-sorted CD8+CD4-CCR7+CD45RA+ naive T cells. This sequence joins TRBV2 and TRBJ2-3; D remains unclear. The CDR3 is CASSLAAQSTDTQYF. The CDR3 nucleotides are TGTGCCAGCAGTCTCGCGGCGCAAAGCACAGATACGCAGTATTTT.